This T cell receptor beta chain emerged from a study of T-cell reconstitution after alpha-beta-depleted transplantation in children. The study, taken as a whole, reports: At around two months after transplant, the alpha-beta T cells were reportedly derived from several hundred expanded clones that came from non-depleted graft cells. Day-60 TCRbeta diversity that was high in some patients was derived from surviving recipient T cells and thymic progenitors. T-cell counts and diversity at one year following transplant were attributed mainly to newly produced T cells.

Concerning this clonotype itself: What it recognizes is unknown.

TCRbeta library construction was performed incorporating unique molecular identifiers. Using its own MiXCR run on the PCR reads, TCRdb lists one record per CDR3 protein. This table holds about 110,000 distinct CDR3 sequences, approximately 6% found once. Germline values: CDR1 SGHKS, CDR2 YYEKEE (reference sequence). Trimming shortened V by 1 base and J by 4 bases, and 11 bases separated the two germline ends. The CDR3 contains 14 residues. The starting material was PBMCs, mostly from graft donor cells, obtained 360 days after TCRalphabeta/CD19-depleted stem cell transplant. This TCR derives from a male patient under 10 years old who had a stem cell transplant for acute lymphoblastic leukemia, so the T cells may come from the graft donor. The chain joins TRBV5-5 to TRBJ1-2; no firm D call. The CDR3 coding sequence is TGTGCCAGCAGCTTGCCCGCCAGACTCTATGGCTACACCTTC. Its protein is CASSLPARLYGYTF. The whole variable domain, remainder taken from reference TRBV5-5 and TRBJ1-2, is DAGVTQSPTHLIKTRGQQVTLRCSPISGHKSVSWYQQVLGQGPQFIFQYYEKEERGRGNFPDRFSARQFPNYSSELNVNALLLGDSALYLCASSLPARLYGYTFGSGTRLTVV.